Below, 6 T cell receptor beta chains from the same sample are listed, as sequenced in a study of response to subunit inactivated influenza vaccine. A single record per CDR3 protein comes from TCRdb applying MiXCR to the RT-PCR reads. The sample has about half a million distinct CDR3 sequences, 25% seen once. The material was CD4+ T cells sorted from PBMCs, obtained about 5 days after vaccination. The origin of the receptors is a man aged 50 to 60 who received an inactivated influenza vaccine.

There are a few counts of this clonotype. The rearrangement uses TRBV30 and TRBJ2-7; D possibly corresponds to TRBD2 (5 bases). The CDR3 length is 14 residues. CDR1 is GTSNPN, CDR2 SVGIG, per germline (reference sequence). V lost 0 bases and J lost 8, with 17 bases in between. The chain's CDR3 is CAWSVRGFNAQQYF. CDR3 bases: TGTGCCTGGAGTGTACGAGGGTTTAACGCGCAGCAGTACTTC.

The chain joins TRBV6-5 to TRBJ2-7; D is ambiguous. The CDR3 is 15 amino acids. Germline-derived CDR1 and CDR2 are MNHEY and SVGAGI. V was cut by 0 bases and J by 2 bases, with 11 bases left in between. This CDR3 is CASSYSSGSPYEQYF. The CDR3 nucleotides are TGTGCCAGCAGTTACTCGTCAGGATCCCCCTACGAGCAGTACTTC.

The J gene is TRBJ2-3, the V gene TRBV12-3 or TRBV12-4; D ambiguous. The CDR3 spans 15 residues. Trimming shortened V by 3 bases and J by 4 bases, and 14 bases separated the two germline ends. Here the CDR3 DNA reads TGTGCCAGCAGTTTTATAGTGAAGACCCCAGATACGCAGTATTTT. This sequence encodes CASSFIVKTPDTQYF.

This clonotype was counted many times. The rearrangement links TRBV29-1 to TRBJ2-5; TRBD1 matches at 7 bases. The V gene end was trimmed by 0 bases and the J gene end by 4 bases; junction bases not matched to a gene: 14. CDR3 length equals 17 residues. Germline V gene sequence: CDR1 SQVTM, CDR2 ANQGSEA. The CDR3 nucleotides read TGCAGCGTTGAAGACTCCACAGTGACAGGGAGTTTAGAGACCCAGTACTTC. Translated: CSVEDSTVTGSLETQYF.

This clonotype has only a few counts. The chain is built from TRBV5-1 and TRBJ2-1, with 8 bases identical to TRBD2. This CDR3 comprises 14 residues. V was clipped by 1 base and J by 5 bases; unmatched bases: 2. Germline V CDR1 and CDR2: SGHRS, YFSETQ. The CDR3 DNA is TGCGCCAGCAGCTTGCCGGGGGGGCACAATGAGCAGTTCTTC. Translation gives CASSLPGGHNEQFF.

This clonotype was counted between two and nine times. The chain recombines TRBV6-5 with TRBJ1-2; TRBD1 matches 8 bases. The CDR3 spans 14 residues. The V gene's germline CDR1 is MNHEY and CDR2 SVGAGI. J gave up 8 bases and V 4 bases, and 9 bases lay outside the gene matches. CDR3 DNA: TGTGCCAGCAGTTCCCGGACAGGGCTGGGGGGCTACACCTTC. Translation: CASSSRTGLGGYTF.